This is a list of T cell receptor beta chains from one sample in a study of T cell responses to AZD1222 COVID-19 vaccine. The repertoire was sequenced with immunoSEQ multiplex PCR; TCRdb's copy has only in-frame clones and lacks some. The sample has over 150,000 clones, more than 80% seen once. Source: peripheral blood, taken on day 0 of AZD1222 vaccination. These receptors originate from an adult in good health. The CDR3 runs from the conserved cysteine through the conserved F or W. Each record gives: CDR3 protein, CDR3 DNA, D gene, J gene, V gene, clone size. D genes are given only for firm matches. The size field is filled for only some rows; it gives once, few, many or a size class.

CASSQTGGTEAFF TGTGCCAGCAGTCAAACAGGGGGCACTGAAGCTTTCTTT TRBD1 TRBJ1-1 TRBV6-4 once
CASSDSQGYGTQYF TGTGCCAGCAGTGATAGCCAGGGGTATGGGACCCAGTACTTC . TRBJ2-5 TRBV2 .
CASSQVLLAGAYNEQFF TGTGCCAGCAGCCAAGTTCTCCTAGCGGGGGCCTACAATGAGCAGTTCTTC TRBD2 TRBJ2-1 TRBV3-1/TRBV3-2 .
CASRGQGTYGYTF TGTGCCAGCAGAGGACAGGGGACCTATGGCTACACCTTC TRBD1 TRBJ1-2 TRBV6-5 .
CASSLDGNQPQHF TGTGCCAGCAGCTTAGATGGGAATCAGCCCCAGCATTTT . TRBJ1-5 TRBV11-2 .
CASSSGTGGANVLTF TGTGCCAGCAGCTCCGGGACAGGTGGGGCCAACGTCCTGACTTTC TRBD1 TRBJ2-6 TRBV7-9 .
CASSLSGWTSEQYF TGTGCCAGCAGTTTATCAGGATGGACCAGCGAGCAGTACTTC . TRBJ2-7 TRBV27 .
CASSQDYRGNEQFF TGCGCCAGCAGCCAAGACTACAGGGGTAATGAGCAGTTCTTC TRBD1 TRBJ2-1 TRBV4-3 .
CAGGSDLNTEAFF TGTGCCGGTGGGTCGGACCTGAACACTGAAGCTTTCTTT . TRBJ1-1 TRBV5-4 .
CAISEGDAETGQETQYF TGTGCCATCAGTGAGGGGGACGCGGAAACGGGTCAAGAGACCCAGTACTTC . TRBJ2-5 TRBV10-3 .
CASSLTRLAGLPSYNEQFF TGTGCCAGCAGCTTGACCCGACTAGCGGGGCTCCCCTCCTACAATGAGCAGTTCTTC TRBD2 TRBJ2-1 TRBV5-4 .
CATSVGGASGELFF TGTGCCACCAGTGTCGGGGGGGCATCCGGGGAGCTGTTTTTT TRBD2 TRBJ2-2 TRBV24-1 .
CASSVDASSEQFF TGTGCCAGCAGCGTAGACGCTAGCTCCGAGCAGTTCTTC . TRBJ2-1 TRBV9 .
CASSARQGAVQSAPAF TGTGCCAGCAGCGCAAGACAGGGTGCCGTCCAATCAGCCCCAGCATTT TRBD1 TRBJ1-5 TRBV7-8 .
CASHPRPGNTGELFF TGTGCCAGCCACCCCCGTCCAGGGAACACCGGGGAGCTGTTTTTT . TRBJ2-2 TRBV27 once
CASRNSGGAADTQYF TGTGCCAGCAGAAATAGCGGGGGGGCCGCAGATACGCAGTATTTT TRBD2 TRBJ2-3 TRBV28 once
CASSLFQSYEQYF TGTGCCAGCAGCTTATTCCAGTCCTACGAGCAGTACTTC . TRBJ2-7 TRBV7-9 .
CASSIHRTSSYNEQFF TGTGCCAGTAGTATCCACAGGACTAGCAGCTACAATGAGCAGTTCTTC TRBD2 TRBJ2-1 TRBV19 .
CASSHPGTINYGYTF TGTGCCAGTAGTCATCCCGGGACAATTAACTATGGCTACACCTTC . TRBJ1-2 TRBV19 once
CASSSRDRSNYGYTF TGTGCCAGTAGTAGCCGGGACAGAAGTAACTATGGCTACACCTTC TRBD1 TRBJ1-2 TRBV19 .
CASSSGRGNEQFF TGTGCCAGCAGCTCTGGACGAGGCAATGAGCAGTTCTTC . TRBJ2-1 TRBV11-2 .
CASSPRGVDEQYF TGTGCCAGCAGCCCCCGGGGGGTGGACGAGCAGTACTTC TRBD2 TRBJ2-7 TRBV5-6 .
CASSYRGRGEQYF TGTGCCAGCAGTTACAGGGGTCGGGGCGAGCAGTACTTC . TRBJ2-7 TRBV6-5 .
CASSFGGRPEAGANVLTF TGTGCCAGCAGCTTCGGGGGCAGGCCGGAAGCTGGGGCCAACGTCCTGACTTTC . TRBJ2-6 TRBV5-8 .
CASSLQGRDYGYTF TGTGCCAGCAGCTTACAGGGCAGGGACTATGGCTACACCTTC . TRBJ1-2 TRBV7-8 .
CASSLSSGGADWYNEQFF TGTGCCAGCAGCTTGTCTAGCGGGGGGGCCGATTGGTACAATGAGCAGTTCTTC TRBD2 TRBJ2-1 TRBV7-8 once
CASSGSAAGGPGETQYF TGTGCCAGCAGCGGATCGGCTGCGGGGGGGCCGGGGGAGACCCAGTACTTC TRBD2 TRBJ2-5 TRBV9 .
CASSLERTKNIQYF TGCGCCAGCAGCTTGGAGCGGACCAAAAACATTCAGTACTTC . TRBJ2-4 TRBV5-1 .
CASSVEGAGDTQYF TGTGCCAGCAGCGTGGAAGGGGCAGGAGATACGCAGTATTTT . TRBJ2-3 TRBV9 .
CASSLSGTGNIQYF TGTGCCAGCAGCTTGTCCGGGACAGGAAACATTCAGTACTTC TRBD1 TRBJ2-4 TRBV5-5 .
CASIMGTGGWGEAFF TGTGCCAGTATCATGGGGACAGGGGGCTGGGGTGAAGCTTTCTTT TRBD1 TRBJ1-1 TRBV19 .
CASSHPERGGEQYF TGTGCCAGCAGCCATCCAGAGCGGGGTGGGGAGCAGTACTTC TRBD2 TRBJ2-7 TRBV3-1/TRBV3-2 .
CSVAVTGNTIYF TGCAGCGTTGCAGTAACTGGAAACACCATATATTTT . TRBJ1-3 TRBV29-1 .
CASSIGGLGSPLHF TGTGCCAGTAGTATAGGAGGGTTGGGATCACCCCTCCACTTT . TRBJ1-6 TRBV19 .
CASSLEYQPQHF TGTGCCAGCAGCTTAGAATATCAGCCCCAGCATTTT . TRBJ1-5 TRBV7-2 .
CASSLGTSRGQETQYF TGTGCCAGCAGCCTCGGGACTAGCCGCGGTCAAGAGACCCAGTACTTC TRBD2 TRBJ2-5 TRBV7-2 few
CASSYTGNEQYF TGTGCCAGCAGTTACACCGGGAACGAGCAGTACTTC . TRBJ2-7 TRBV6-2/TRBV6-3 .
CASSLSSSYNEQFF TGTGCCAGCAGTTTGTCAAGCTCCTACAATGAGCAGTTCTTC . TRBJ2-1 TRBV6-2/TRBV6-3 once
CSASIRDGLFGYGYTF TGCAGTGCTAGTATTCGGGACGGACTTTTTGGCTATGGCTACACCTTC . TRBJ1-2 TRBV20-1 .
CSASSGGGEETQYF TGCAGTGCTAGTAGCGGGGGGGGCGAAGAGACCCAGTACTTC TRBD2 TRBJ2-5 TRBV20-1 .
CASSYVGASNTEAFF TGTGCCAGCAGTTACGTCGGGGCTTCGAACACTGAAGCTTTCTTT . TRBJ1-1 TRBV6-2/TRBV6-3 .
CAISESMYPGELFF TGTGCCATCAGTGAGTCAATGTATCCCGGGGAGCTGTTTTTT . TRBJ2-2 TRBV10-3 .